This section outlines one T cell receptor beta chain sequence together with its context. Its antigen is still unknown. These data come from a study of neoadjuvant nivolumab and ipilimumab in lung cancer. Study summary: Patients got nivolumab 3 mg/kg on days 1, 15 and 29; combination added ipilimumab 1 mg/kg day 1.

In germline, CDR1 is SGHDT, CDR2 YYEEEE. Trimming left V 3 bases short and J 2 bases short, with 8 bases between. The length of the CDR3 is 13 residues. Points from the study as a whole: Compared with tumor-adjacent uninvolved lung, resected tumors showed greater richness and clonality. From pretherapy to surgery, tumor richness and clonality rose with dual therapy. Higher pretherapy blood TCR richness went with higher resected-tumor richness.

This table comes from immunoSEQ multiplex PCR, and its TCRdb copy is limited to in-frame clones, with some not included. The repertoire holds roughly 34,000 clones, with roughly 90% as singletons. The receptor's source is an adult with non-small cell lung cancer. The chain recombines TRBV5-6 with TRBJ2-5; possible D gene TRBD1, 5 bases. Sequencing used peripheral blood, obtained after neoadjuvant nivolumab, alone or with ipilimumab, at or shortly before surgery. In DNA form, the CDR3 reads TGTGCCAGCAGCTATGACAGACAAGAGACCCAGTACTTC. Translating it yields CASSYDRQETQYF.